This is a list of T cell receptor beta chains from one sample in a study of PD-1 blockade in classical Hodgkin lymphoma. Produced via immunoSEQ multiplex PCR; TCRdb's table is partial and in-frame only. The table has under 6,500 clones, approximately 87% seen once. Sequencing was performed on CD8+ T cells from blood. These receptors were collected from a human donor with classical Hodgkin lymphoma. The CDR3 runs from the conserved cysteine through the conserved F or W. Fields, in order: clone size, D gene, V gene, J gene, CDR3 DNA, CDR3 protein. A D gene is named only where the DNA matches it firmly. The size of a clone is reported for some rows only, either as once, few or many, or as a class for expanded clones.

abundance: .; d_gene: .; v_gene: TRBV25-1; j_gene: TRBJ1-1; CDR3nt: TGTGCCAGCAGTGAAATAGTCCAGACTCGAGAAGCTTTCTTT; CDR3aa: CASSEIVQTREAFF
abundance: once; d_gene: .; v_gene: TRBV20-1; j_gene: TRBJ2-7; CDR3nt: TGCAGTGCTATGCAGGGCTACGAGCAGTACTTC; CDR3aa: CSAMQGYEQYF
abundance: .; d_gene: .; v_gene: TRBV6-4; j_gene: TRBJ2-1; CDR3nt: TGTGCCAGCAGTGACTCAGATAACAATGAGCAGTTCTTC; CDR3aa: CASSDSDNNEQFF
abundance: .; d_gene: TRBD1; v_gene: TRBV19; j_gene: TRBJ2-7; CDR3nt: TGTGCCCCTGCGGACAGGGACAGTTGCGAGCAGTACTTC; CDR3aa: CAPADRDSCEQYF
abundance: .; d_gene: TRBD1; v_gene: TRBV15; j_gene: TRBJ2-3; CDR3nt: TGTGCCACCAGCATGACAGGGTCGAGCACAGATACGCAGTATTTT; CDR3aa: CATSMTGSSTDTQYF
abundance: .; d_gene: .; v_gene: TRBV30; j_gene: TRBJ2-2; CDR3nt: TGTGCCTGGAAGGTGTTGAGGGGGGACACCGGGGAGCTGTTTTTT; CDR3aa: CAWKVLRGDTGELFF
abundance: once; d_gene: TRBD1; v_gene: TRBV19; j_gene: TRBJ1-1; CDR3nt: TGTGCCAGTAGTCATCCCGCGGGACAGGGCAACACTGAAGCTTTCTTT; CDR3aa: CASSHPAGQGNTEAFF
abundance: .; d_gene: TRBD2; v_gene: TRBV7-9; j_gene: TRBJ2-1; CDR3nt: TGTGCCAGCAGCTTAGCTAGCGGGATTTACAATGAGCAGTTCTTC; CDR3aa: CASSLASGIYNEQFF
abundance: .; d_gene: TRBD1; v_gene: TRBV5-6; j_gene: TRBJ2-7; CDR3nt: TGTGCCAGCAGCTACCTTTTCCGGGACAGGGGACTCCAAGACTACGAGCAGTACTTC; CDR3aa: CASSYLFRDRGLQDYEQYF
abundance: .; d_gene: TRBD2; v_gene: TRBV18; j_gene: TRBJ2-1; CDR3nt: TGTGCCAGCTCATCCCCGGCTAGCGGGGTCAATGAGCAGTTCTTC; CDR3aa: CASSSPASGVNEQFF
abundance: .; d_gene: .; v_gene: TRBV19; j_gene: TRBJ2-1; CDR3nt: TGTGCCAGTAGTATAGGGGACGCAGCTCCGTACAATGAGCAGTTCTTC; CDR3aa: CASSIGDAAPYNEQFF
abundance: few; d_gene: .; v_gene: TRBV10-3; j_gene: TRBJ2-2; CDR3nt: TGTGCCATCAGTGAATGGGTCAGGGTAAGGACCGGGGAGCTGTTTTTT; CDR3aa: CAISEWVRVRTGELFF
abundance: .; d_gene: TRBD1; v_gene: TRBV15; j_gene: TRBJ1-2; CDR3nt: TGTGCCACCAGCAGAGATGGGACAGGACTTTATGGCTACACCTTC; CDR3aa: CATSRDGTGLYGYTF
abundance: .; d_gene: .; v_gene: TRBV5-1; j_gene: TRBJ2-3; CDR3nt: TGCGCCAGCAGCTTGGCCCTCCGGGGCCTTCTCACAGATACGCAGTATTTT; CDR3aa: CASSLALRGLLTDTQYF
abundance: .; d_gene: TRBD1; v_gene: TRBV25-1; j_gene: TRBJ1-5; CDR3nt: TGTGCCAGCAGTGACCCAGGGGGTCAGCCCCAGCATTTT; CDR3aa: CASSDPGGQPQHF
abundance: .; d_gene: .; v_gene: TRBV5-4; j_gene: TRBJ1-4; CDR3nt: TGTGCCAGCAGCTTGGCCCCGAAGGAAAAACTGTTTTTT; CDR3aa: CASSLAPKEKLFF